This TCR beta chain was retrieved from a study of cytomegalovirus exposure and HLA in healthy donors. Findings and limits, study-wide: V- and J-gene trimming in TCR beta was tied to a missense DCLRE1C variant by an analysis performed later.

Concerning this clone itself: The antigen is undetermined.

CDR1 is LNHDA, CDR2 SQIVND, per germline (reference sequence). This CDR3 spans 14 amino acids. The V end lost 6 bases, the J end lost 3 bases, and 12 bases lay between the germline ends. The PCR was carried out with 60 Vbeta primers and 13 Jbeta primers. Profiling relied on immunoSEQ multiplex PCR, and the TCRdb table lists in-frame clones only, not all of them. This sample yields over 150,000 clones, of which approximately 80% are seen a single time; 8.5% to 10% belongs to the top ten. The specimen sequenced was PBMCs. This clonotype was sampled from a young man in good health and CMV-seropositive. This chain joins TRBV19 and TRBJ1-5; tentative D call: TRBD1 (5 bases). CDR3 coding DNA: TGTGCCAGTAGCCGTGGAGGGGACAATCAGCCCCAGCATTTT. Protein product: CASSRGGDNQPQHF. Drawing the rest from reference TRBV19 and TRBJ1-5, the complete variable domain is DGGITQSPKYLFRKEGQNVTLSCEQNLNHDAMYWYRQDPGQGLRLIYYSQIVNDFQKGDIAEGYSVSREKKESFPLTVTSAQKNPTAFYLCASSRGGDNQPQHFGDGTRLSIL.